The 30 T cell receptor beta chains listed next were all sequenced from one sample in a study of blood T cells in healthy people across ages. Primers used in a second PCR of about 7 to 12 cycles were a sample-barcoded 5' primer and a J-beta primer mix. TCRdb recomputed calls from the 5' RACE reads with MiXCR, one row per CDR3 protein. The sample has about 900,000 distinct CDR3 sequences; less than 80% are singletons. Source material: blood. Receptor source: a man aged 25-40 years in good health.

This clonotype was counted between two and nine times. This chain links TRBV7-2 with TRBJ2-1; D remains ambiguous. Trimming shortened V by 5 bases and J by 4 bases, and 12 bases separated the two germline ends. The CDR3 length is 14 residues. Per germline, CDR1 SGHTA and CDR2 FQGNSA. CDR3 in amino acids: CASSPDGIYNEQFF. In nucleotides, the CDR3 is TGTGCCAGCAGCCCGGACGGTATTTACAATGAGCAGTTCTTC.

V gene TRBV24-1 combines with J gene TRBJ1-6; TRBD1 aligns across 7 bases. The CDR3 loop spans 13 amino acids. The germline CDR1 and CDR2 sequences are KGHDR and SFDVKD. V was pared by 9 bases and J by 8 bases, with 6 bases of the junction left unmatched. CDR3 sequence: CATSDREDSPLHF. In nucleotides, the CDR3 is TGTGCCACCTCAGACAGGGAAGATTCACCCCTCCACTTT.

This clonotype was seen a handful of times. The chain employs TRBV28 and TRBJ1-3; a weak D match, TRBD1 (5 bases). The CDR3 extends over 16 amino acids. The V end was cut by 3 bases, the J end by 0 bases, with 12 bases between. From germline, CDR1 is MDHEN and CDR2 SYDVKM. The CDR3 protein is CASSFAGTSSGNTIYF. DNA of the CDR3: TGTGCCAGCAGTTTCGCAGGGACCAGCTCTGGAAACACCATATATTTT.

The J gene is TRBJ2-1, the V gene TRBV6-2 or TRBV6-3; TRBD2 matches 10 bases. The CDR3 loop spans 14 amino acids. Trimming removed 6 bases from V and 6 bases from J; junction bases left unmatched: 5. The germline V gene encodes CDR1 MNHEY and CDR2 SVGEGT. Here the CDR3 reads CASSAGTSANEQFF. CDR3 bases: TGTGCCAGCAGCGCCGGGACTAGCGCCAATGAGCAGTTCTTC.

This clonotype was picked up a small number of times. The CDR3 DNA sequence: TGCGCCAGCAGCTCACGGGACAGGGGGCCTTCGTCCCACAATGAGCAGTTCTTC. The encoded protein is CASSSRDRGPSSHNEQFF. The V and J genes are TRBV5-1 and TRBJ2-1; 12 bases align to TRBD1. Germline CDR1 reads SGHRS; CDR2 reads YFSETQ. Trimming cost V 3 bases and J 5 bases; bases outside gene matches: 12. This CDR3 has 18 residues.

A few counts support this clonotype. The chain employs TRBV29-1 and TRBJ2-1; D perhaps matches TRBD2 (6 bases). Germline V CDR1 and CDR2: SQVTM, ANQGSEA. The CDR3 is 15 residues long. Trimming removed 6 bases from V and 3 bases from J, with 18 bases in between. The CDR3 sequence: CSVRGRLLDYNEQFF. DNA for the CDR3: TGCAGCGTCCGGGGGAGACTGTTGGACTACAATGAGCAGTTCTTC.

V is TRBV4-2 and J is TRBJ2-5; 10 bases line up with TRBD2. V was clipped by 0 bases and J by 5 bases; unmatched bases: 15. This CDR3 comprises 19 residues. CDR1 and CDR2 from the germline V gene are LGHNA and YNFKEQ. The CDR3 spells CASSQDRGLAGAPWETQYF. DNA for the CDR3: TGTGCCAGCAGCCAAGATCGGGGGCTAGCGGGGGCGCCATGGGAGACCCAGTACTTC.

This clonotype was recorded at least ten times. CDR3 coding DNA: TGCGCCAGCAGCTCGGGGGCGGGGGGGCAACTTGAGCAGTTCTTC. This sequence encodes CASSSGAGGQLEQFF. The gene calls are TRBV5-1 and TRBJ2-1, with TRBD2 matching over 9 bases. From germline, CDR1 is SGHRS and CDR2 YFSETQ. The CDR3 is 15 residues long. The junction had 10 bases not matched to a gene; V was cut back by 3 bases and J by 9 bases.

The chain is built from TRBV7-2 and TRBJ2-7; D may be TRBD1 (6 bases). The germline gives CDR1 SGHTA, CDR2 FQGNSA. Trimming pared 5 bases from V and 3 bases from J, leaving 14 bases between. The CDR3 runs to 14 residues. The CDR3 reads CASSLRQVGYEQYF. The CDR3 DNA reads as TGTGCCAGCAGCCTAAGACAGGTGGGCTACGAGCAGTACTTC.

The gene calls are TRBV10-3 and TRBJ2-7; D remains unclear. The CDR3 covers 12 residues. Per germline, CDR1 ENHRY and CDR2 SYGVKD. Trimming removed 1 base from V and 7 bases from J, with 8 bases in between. CDR3 sequence: CAISELIGEQYF. The DNA of the CDR3 is TGTGCCATCAGTGAGTTAATAGGGGAGCAGTACTTC.

The chain links TRBV2 to TRBJ2-5; weak D call: TRBD1 (5 bases). The CDR3 consists of 11 residues. V lost 10 bases and J 5 bases, leaving 11 bases between the germline ends. Germline CDR1 SNHLY, CDR2 FYNNEI. CDR3 DNA sequence: TGTGCCACCAGGGATTCGGAGACCCAGTACTTC. As protein: CATRDSETQYF.

This clonotype was observed a single time. This chain links TRBV29-1 with TRBJ2-1; D tentatively reads TRBD1 or TRBD2 (5 bases each). The V gene's germline CDR1 is SQVTM and CDR2 ANQGSEA. Trimming shortened V by 1 base and J by 14 bases, and 15 bases separated the two germline ends. This CDR3 has 12 amino acids. The CDR3 DNA reads as TGCAGCGTTGAAGCCGGGACCCCATACGAGTTCTTC. The encoded protein is CSVEAGTPYEFF.

V and J are TRBV10-3 and TRBJ2-3; 11 bases match TRBD2. This CDR3 contains 16 residues. Germline-derived CDR1 and CDR2 are ENHRY and SYGVKD. The junction had 7 bases not matched to a gene; V was cut back by 6 bases and J by 2 bases. This chain's CDR3 is CAIRKGLAATTDTQYF. The CDR3 coding sequence is TGTGCCATCAGGAAGGGACTAGCGGCCACCACAGATACGCAGTATTTT.

This clonotype appeared a few times. V usage is TRBV24-1 and J usage is TRBJ2-1; D gene unclear. Trimming shortened V by 4 bases and J by 9 bases, and 24 bases separated the two germline ends. Germline V gene lookup returns CDR1 KGHDR and CDR2 SFDVKD. This CDR3 contains 17 residues. The CDR3 loop is CATSDPPSGWGPSEQFF. DNA of the CDR3: TGTGCCACCAGTGACCCCCCTTCGGGCTGGGGTCCCAGTGAGCAGTTCTTC.

CDR3 nucleotides: TGCAGTGCTAGTGCCCTGGGAGATACGCAGTATTTT. Its translation is CSASALGDTQYF. The chain has TRBV20-1 and TRBJ2-3; the D is unclear. In germline, CDR1 is DFQATT, CDR2 SNEGSKA (reference sequence). There are 12 residues in the CDR3. V was shortened by 3 bases and J by 5 bases, with 9 bases between the two germline ends.

Note on this clonotype: The junction departs from the called germline gene at one end, perhaps through a read error. The rearrangement links TRBV6-5 to TRBJ2-5, with 8 bases matching TRBD2. The CDR3 sequence is 12 residues long. Germline loops: CDR1 MNHEY, CDR2 SVGAGI. CDR3 sequence (DNA): TGCTTACCGGCGGGGGGCCTGGAGACCCAGTACTTC. Translation: CLPAGGLETQYF.

The rearrangement links TRBV6-4 to TRBJ2-3; D unresolved. CDR1 and CDR2 from the germline V gene are MRHNA and SNTAGT. This CDR3 is built from 14 residues. The V and J ends lost 5 bases and 2 bases respectively, with 11 bases between them. The CDR3 protein is CASSPSPDTDTQYF. The CDR3 DNA reads TGTGCCAGCAGTCCCTCCCCTGACACAGATACGCAGTATTTT.

V and J are TRBV4-3 and TRBJ2-1, with D possibly TRBD1 on 5 matching bases. Germline V CDR1 and CDR2: LGHNA, YSLEER. The CDR3 consists of 13 residues. The V end was cut by 0 bases, the J end by 13 bases, with 13 bases between. The CDR3 DNA follows: TGCGCCAGCAGCCAAGATTCGACAGAGACCCAGTTCTTC. Protein sequence: CASSQDSTETQFF.

The chain is built from TRBV4-3 and TRBJ1-2; no clear D. V lost 0 bases to trimming and J lost 4 bases, with 15 bases between them. In germline, CDR1 is LGHNA, CDR2 YSLEER. CDR3 length: 16 amino acids. CDR3 nucleotides: TGCGCCAGCAGCCAAGATGTTAGGGATCCGGTCTATGGCTACACCTTC. Translation gives CASSQDVRDPVYGYTF.

The V gene is TRBV7-3, the J gene TRBJ2-3, with 7 bases that match TRBD2. This CDR3 region has 15 residues. V lost 5 bases and J lost 2; bases outside the gene matches: 7. Germline CDR1 is SGHTA and CDR2 is FQGTGA. In DNA form, the CDR3 reads TGTGCCAGCAGCCAAGACGGGACTAACACAGATACGCAGTATTTT. It translates to CASSQDGTNTDTQYF.

The chain carries TRBV2 and TRBJ2-2; maybe TRBD1 (6 bases). V lost 4 bases to trimming and J lost 7 bases, with 10 bases between them. CDR1 is SNHLY, CDR2 FYNNEI, per germline. This CDR3 contains 13 residues. CDR3 in amino acids: CASSVQGGGELFF. CDR3 nucleotide sequence: TGTGCCAGCAGTGTTCAAGGGGGCGGGGAGCTGTTTTTT.

Note on this clonotype: The junction departs from germline at one end; a sequencing error may be responsible. The rearrangement links TRBV4-3 to TRBJ2-3; 8 bases align to TRBD2. Germline V lookup: CDR1 LGHNA, CDR2 YSLEER. The CDR3 extends over 17 amino acids. This CDR3 is CASSQDGSGGFTDAQYF. The CDR3 nucleotides are TGCGCCAGCAGCCAAGACGGGAGCGGGGGATTCACAGATGCGCAGTATTTT.

The V and J genes are TRBV6-2 or TRBV6-3 and TRBJ1-1, with no clear D. Trimming removed 3 bases from V and 11 bases from J, with 10 bases in between. This CDR3 contains 11 residues. Germline lookup yields CDR1 MNHEY and CDR2 SVGEGT. CDR3 coding DNA: TGTGCCAGCAGTTATCCGCAGACGGCTTTCTTT. Translating gives CASSYPQTAFF.

This chain links TRBV13 with TRBJ1-2; D is ambiguous. CDR3 size: 13 residues. V shed 2 bases and J shed 4 bases, with 8 bases lying between them. Germline V gene lookup returns CDR1 PRHDT and CDR2 FYEKMQ (reference sequence). CDR3 residues: CASSLSRSYGYTF. The CDR3 DNA sequence: TGTGCCAGCAGCTTATCAAGGTCCTATGGCTACACCTTC. The full variable domain, in which reference TRBV13 and TRBJ1-2 provide the parts outside the CDR3, is AAGVIQSPRHLIKEKRETATLKCYPIPRHDTVYWYQQGPGQDPQFLISFYEKMQSDKGSIPDRFSAQQFSDYHSELNMSSLELGDSALYFCASSLSRSYGYTFGSGTRLTVV.

J is TRBJ2-6 and V is TRBV6-1; 9 nucleotides align to TRBD1. The CDR3 is 19 amino acids. V shed 5 bases and J 2 bases; nucleotides not matched to a gene: 13. From germline, CDR1 is MNHNS and CDR2 SASEGT. The CDR3 region is CASSLLQGQGLAGANVLTF. For the CDR3, the DNA is TGTGCCAGCAGTCTCCTTCAAGGACAGGGGTTGGCTGGGGCCAACGTCCTGACTTTC.

CDR3 coding DNA: TGTGCCAGCAGTTTCGCCGGGAGTGAGGGGCTTGGCTACACCTTC. Translating gives CASSFAGSEGLGYTF. The chain combines TRBV28 with TRBJ1-2; a weak D match, TRBD1 (5 bases). There are 15 residues in the CDR3. Germline V gene lookup returns CDR1 MDHEN and CDR2 SYDVKM. The V and J ends lost 3 bases and 7 bases respectively, with 18 bases between them.

This clonotype was seen repeatedly, ten times or more. The junction differs from germline at one of its ends, possibly a read error. V and J are TRBV5-1 and TRBJ2-6; D remains unclear. The V gene's germline CDR1 is SGHRS and CDR2 YFSETQ. The CDR3 is 15 residues long. The CDR3 sequence is CASSLDGSGANVLTF. The CDR3 DNA sequence: TGTGCCAGCAGCTTAGACGGCTCTGGGGCCAACGTCCTGACTTTC.

This rearrangement joins TRBV14 to TRBJ2-2; possibly TRBD2 for D (6 bases). This CDR3 has 15 residues. The germline V and J ends were trimmed by 0 bases and 6 bases, with 11 bases remaining between them. From germline, CDR1 is SGHDN and CDR2 FVKESK. The CDR3: CASSQEAGWAGELFF. The CDR3, as DNA: TGTGCCAGCAGCCAAGAAGCGGGTTGGGCCGGGGAGCTGTTTTTT.

The J gene is TRBJ2-1, the V gene TRBV27; tentatively, D is TRBD1 (6 bases). The CDR3 is 15 amino acids. The V end was cut by 8 bases, the J end by 6 bases, with 20 bases between. The V gene's germline CDR1 is MNHEY and CDR2 SMNVEV (reference sequence). CDR3 in amino acids: CASGRQGLRSNEQFF. As DNA, the CDR3 is TGTGCCAGCGGCCGCCAGGGGCTTCGGAGCAATGAGCAGTTCTTC.

The rearrangement uses TRBV7-9 and TRBJ2-7, with a weak D call TRBD1 (6 bases). This CDR3 spans 14 amino acids. From germline, CDR1 is SEHNR and CDR2 FQNEAQ (reference sequence). With 5 bases removed from V and 0 bases from J, the gap between germline ends came to 11 bases. The CDR3 nucleotides are TGTGCCAGCAGCGACACAGGGAGCTCCTACGAGCAGTACTTC. This gives the protein CASSDTGSSYEQYF.